The subject of this entry is one T cell receptor beta chain. The sequenced fragment ends 3 residues before the CDR3 boundary, so the rest is inferred from the germline J gene. The sample originates from a study of T cells in women clearing cervical HPV infection. Across the study: For cases, blood was sampled a median approximately 150 days after lesion detection, interquartile range roughly 80 to 200 days.

The repertoire was sequenced with immunoSEQ multiplex PCR; TCRdb's copy has only in-frame clones and lacks some. The sample totals 25,000 to 30,000 clones. CDR1 and CDR2 (germline): DFQATT, SNEGSKA (reference sequence). This CDR3 has 12 residues. Trimming removed 5 bases from V and 2 bases from J; junction bases left unmatched: 1. The sequence derives from a woman aged 18 to 75 with a cervical HPV16 infection that either progressed to CIN3+ or cleared (not recorded which). The sequencing sample was made of blood buffy coat. The chain combines TRBV20-1 with TRBJ1-1, with TRBD1 matching over 8 bases. This chain's CDR3 is CSAGQGNTEAFF. CDR3 DNA (partial): TGCAGTGCTGGACAGGGAAACACTGAA.